This is a list of T cell receptor beta chains from one sample in a study of OX40 agonist ivuxolimab in advanced cancers. Profiled with immunoSEQ multiplex PCR; TCRdb holds only in-frame clones, not every one. The profile shows approximately 100,000 clones, roughly 84% of them singletons. Sequencing used CD4+ or CD8+ T cells sorted from blood, obtained in a trial of the OX40 agonist ivuxolimab. The receptors derive from an adult with an advanced solid tumor such as melanoma, head and neck, liver or kidney cancer. Each CDR3 is given with its conserved first and last residue. The D gene is left open where the match is weak. A row's size may be missing; if present it is once, few, many or a size class.

cdr3_nt cdr3_aa j_call v_call clone_size d_call
TGTGCCAGCAGCTTAGATATACAGGGCGAGCAGTACTTC CASSLDIQGEQYF TRBJ2-7 TRBV11-2 . .
TGTGCCAGCAGTTTCACACTAGCGACCCTCTCCTACGAGCAGTACTTC CASSFTLATLSYEQYF TRBJ2-7 TRBV28 few TRBD2
TGCGCCAGCAGCTTGGAGGGGGAAGGCGGTGGCTACACCTTC CASSLEGEGGGYTF TRBJ1-2 TRBV5-1 . .
TGCGCCAGCAGCCTCCCGGGACTAGCGGGTCCCGGAGAGCAGTTCTTC CASSLPGLAGPGEQFF TRBJ2-1 TRBV4-1 . TRBD2
TGTGCCAGCATCAGGACGAATAACTATGGCTACACCTTC CASIRTNNYGYTF TRBJ1-2 TRBV7-2 few .
TGTGCCAGCAGGGAAGGGGGGACAAAACTCTACACCGGGGAGCTGTTTTTT CASREGGTKLYTGELFF TRBJ2-2 TRBV14 . .
TGTGCCAGCAGCCAAGATGAAAAACTGTTTTTT CASSQDEKLFF TRBJ1-4 TRBV7-2 . .
TGTGCCTGGAGTGTACCTGGGGGGACAGGGATTTGGGAGACCCAGTACTTC CAWSVPGGTGIWETQYF TRBJ2-5 TRBV30 . TRBD1
TGTGCCAGCTCACCACGGGTCGGGACTCTATACGAGCAGTACTTC CASSPRVGTLYEQYF TRBJ2-7 TRBV18 . .
TGTGCCAGCAGCTTGGCAGGGTGGGATACGCAGTATTTT CASSLAGWDTQYF TRBJ2-3 TRBV5-6 . .
TGTGCCAGCAGTTACCCGGGGACTAGTTCTTCCGGGGAGCTGTTTTTT CASSYPGTSSSGELFF TRBJ2-2 TRBV6-6 . TRBD2
TGTGCCAGCAGTTTACCAACTACCTACGAGCAGTACTTC CASSLPTTYEQYF TRBJ2-7 TRBV28 . .
TGTGCCAGCAGCATCACGACAGGGGCCGATGAAAAACTGTTTTTT CASSITTGADEKLFF TRBJ1-4 TRBV11-3 . TRBD1
TGTGCCAGCAGCCAAGAATGGTCAGGGACAGGGTACAATGAGCAGTTCTTC CASSQEWSGTGYNEQFF TRBJ2-1 TRBV4-2 . TRBD1
TGTGCCAGCAGCCAAGAAGAACAGGCATCCTCGGGCGAGCAGTACTTC CASSQEEQASSGEQYF TRBJ2-7 TRBV4-2 . .
TGCGCCAGCAGCCCGGGGACTAGCGGGAGTCATTACATTCAGTACTTC CASSPGTSGSHYIQYF TRBJ2-4 TRBV4-3 . TRBD2
TGTGCCAGCAGACGACCGGGGGATCGGGGAAAACTGTTTTTT CASRRPGDRGKLFF TRBJ1-4 TRBV4-2 . .
TGTGCCAGCAGCCCCGGAGACACTCTCAACTACGGCTACACCTTC CASSPGDTLNYGYTF TRBJ1-2 TRBV7-6 . .
TGTGCCAGCAGCTCAGGGGGACAGGGGGGCAATCAGCCCCAGCATTTT CASSSGGQGGNQPQHF TRBJ1-5 TRBV7-9 . TRBD1
TGTGCCAGCAGCTACGACCAGGGGATTTTAGCCTACGAGCAGTACTTC CASSYDQGILAYEQYF TRBJ2-7 TRBV7-2 . .
TGCGCCAGCAGCCAAGTCACTCCGAGCTCTGGAAACACCATATATTTT CASSQVTPSSGNTIYF TRBJ1-3 TRBV5-1 . .
TGCGCCAGCAGTTACACCGGGGAGCTGTTTTTT CASSYTGELFF TRBJ2-2 TRBV5-1 . .
TGTGCCAGCAGTCCGCGGACAGGCGGCACAGATACGCAGTATTTT CASSPRTGGTDTQYF TRBJ2-3 TRBV27 . TRBD1
TGCGCCAGCAGCCTCCGGACTATTTCTGACGAGCAGTACTTC CASSLRTISDEQYF TRBJ2-7 TRBV4-1 . .
TGTGCCAGCAGTTCACCGACAGGGGGCGTTTTCGACACTGAAGCTTTCTTT CASSSPTGGVFDTEAFF TRBJ1-1 TRBV28 . TRBD1
TGTGCCAGCAGCGCGTACTTGGGACCCTCCTACGAGCAGTACTTC CASSAYLGPSYEQYF TRBJ2-7 TRBV7-3 once .
TGTGCCAGCAGTTCTCAAATGGTGGACACTGAAGCTTTCTTT CASSSQMVDTEAFF TRBJ1-1 TRBV28 . .
TGTGCCAGTAGTAAACAGGGTCCTTGGGAAAAACTGTTTTTT CASSKQGPWEKLFF TRBJ1-4 TRBV19 . .
TGTGCCAGCTCATCGGACCACCGCAGCCAGCCCCAGCATTTT CASSSDHRSQPQHF TRBJ1-5 TRBV18 . .
TGTGCCAGCTCACCACTCTTGCCGGGACAGGGGCGAAACACCATATATTTT CASSPLLPGQGRNTIYF TRBJ1-3 TRBV18 . TRBD1
TGTGCCAGCAGCTTGAGACCTAGGCTCTATGGCTACACCTTC CASSLRPRLYGYTF TRBJ1-2 TRBV7-8 . .
TGTGCCACCACGGGGGGGAACACCGGGGAGCTGTTTTTT CATTGGNTGELFF TRBJ2-2 TRBV2 . TRBD2
TGTGCCAGCTCACCAGTAGTGAACACTGAAGCTTTCTTT CASSPVVNTEAFF TRBJ1-1 TRBV18 . .
TGTGCCAGCAGCTTGGCCATCGGGGTGAATCAGCCCCAGCATTTT CASSLAIGVNQPQHF TRBJ1-5 TRBV5-8 . .
TGTGCCAGCAGCGGGCTAGCGGGTCTCAATGAGCAGTTCTTC CASSGLAGLNEQFF TRBJ2-1 TRBV9 . TRBD2
TGTGCCAGCAGCCATTCATCCGGGGCGAACACCGGGGAGCTGTTTTTT CASSHSSGANTGELFF TRBJ2-2 TRBV25-1 once .
TGTGCCAGCAGCTTGGGGCTATACAATGAGCAGTTCTTC CASSLGLYNEQFF TRBJ2-1 TRBV5-6 . .
TGCAGCGTCAAGACTAAGGGGGCATTAGATACGCAGTATTTT CSVKTKGALDTQYF TRBJ2-3 TRBV29-1 . TRBD1
TGTGCCAGCAGCTTTTCCGGACAGGCCTTGGGCACAGATACGCAGTATTTT CASSFSGQALGTDTQYF TRBJ2-3 TRBV7-9 . TRBD1
TGCGCCAGCAGCTTGGTAACTAGCGGGTTCCACGAGCAGTACTTC CASSLVTSGFHEQYF TRBJ2-7 TRBV5-1 . TRBD2
TGTGCCAGCAGCCCCGGGACCCTTAATGAAAAACTGTTTTTT CASSPGTLNEKLFF TRBJ1-4 TRBV7-2 . .
TGTGCCAGCAGCTTAGGGGGACGAAGCACAGATACGCAGTATTTT CASSLGGRSTDTQYF TRBJ2-3 TRBV7-2 . .
TGCGCCAGCAAGCTAGCGGACACAGATACGCAGTATTTT CASKLADTDTQYF TRBJ2-3 TRBV10-1 . TRBD2
TGTGCCAGCAGCTTAGATAGGACGTTCTCTGAAGCTTTCTTT CASSLDRTFSEAFF TRBJ1-1 TRBV7-2 . .
TGCGCCAGCACCCTTGAGGCCGCAGGCGGGGAGACCCAGTACTTC CASTLEAAGGETQYF TRBJ2-5 TRBV5-1 . .
TGTGCCCTGGTGGGAGAGACCCAGTACTTC CALVGETQYF TRBJ2-5 TRBV6-4 once .
TGTGCCAGCAGCTTAGGTCTGGGTGAGCAGTTCTTC CASSLGLGEQFF TRBJ2-1 TRBV7-9 many .
TGTGCCAGCAGCCAGCCCGGGACAGGGGCCTACGAGCAGTACTTC CASSQPGTGAYEQYF TRBJ2-7 TRBV14 . TRBD1
TGCGCCAGCAGCCAAGTCATACGGACAGGGTACACCGGGGAGCTGTTTTTT CASSQVIRTGYTGELFF TRBJ2-2 TRBV4-1 . TRBD1
TGTGCCAGCAGTCCAGACAGCTATGGCTACACCTTC CASSPDSYGYTF TRBJ1-2 TRBV11-1 . .
TGTGCCAGCAGTTACTCGGCAGGACCTTTGAACACTGAAGCTTTCTTT CASSYSAGPLNTEAFF TRBJ1-1 TRBV6-5 . .
TGTGCCAGCAGCCATAGCGGGAGGGCCGTTGATGAGCAGTTCTTC CASSHSGRAVDEQFF TRBJ2-1 TRBV7-2 . TRBD2
TGTGCCCGGGGCTGGGGGAATACCGGGAAGCTGTTTTTT CARGWGNTGKLFF TRBJ2-2 TRBV7-9 . .
TGTGCCAGCAGCCTAGGGACAGCAAACAATGAGCAGTTCTTC CASSLGTANNEQFF TRBJ2-1 TRBV7-2 . TRBD1
TGTGCCAGCAGCTTATACGGTGACTATGGCTACACCTTC CASSLYGDYGYTF TRBJ1-2 TRBV7-2 . .